Listed below are T cell receptor beta chains from one sample, sequenced in a study of T cell repertoires in cytomegalovirus infection. These receptors' targets are unknown. TCRdb processed the reads anew with MiXCR; each CDR3 protein has one entry. The top ten hold roughly an eighth of the sample, which has 700,000 to 850,000 distinct CDR3 sequences, 30% to 35% seen once. The sequencing here drew on cultured CD8+ T cells from PBMCs, taken from culture after CMV antigen stimulation. The receptors were sampled from a human donor in good health (CMV status not recorded). Some clones in this sample may be carry-over from other donors' samples. Each CDR3 is given with its conserved first and last residue. The order of the fields is CDR3 protein, CDR3 DNA, V gene, J gene, clone size, D gene. The D gene is left open where the match is weak. Size is stated for part of the rows, as once, few or many counts, or as a class when the clone is expanded.

cdr3_aa: CASSIGVGETHEQYF
cdr3_nt: TGTGCCAGTAGTATAGGGGTTGGGGAAACCCACGAGCAGTACTTC
v_call: TRBV19
j_call: TRBJ2-7
clone_size: many
d_call: -

cdr3_aa: CASSLGPSEQFF
cdr3_nt: TGTGCCAGCAGCTTAGGACCCTCGGAGCAGTTCTTC
v_call: TRBV7-2
j_call: TRBJ2-1
clone_size: few
d_call: -

cdr3_aa: CASSVLGGTPTDEQFF
cdr3_nt: TGTGCCAGCAGCGTATTAGGAGGGACACCGACCGATGAGCAGTTCTTC
v_call: TRBV6-1
j_call: TRBJ2-1
clone_size: once
d_call: -

cdr3_aa: CASSLASGGDEQYF
cdr3_nt: TGTGCCAGCAGCTTAGCTAGCGGGGGTGACGAGCAGTACTTC
v_call: TRBV7-6
j_call: TRBJ2-7
clone_size: few
d_call: TRBD2

cdr3_aa: CASSLSWGWITYEQYF
cdr3_nt: TGTGCCAGCAGTTTATCGTGGGGGTGGATCACCTACGAGCAGTACTTC
v_call: TRBV27
j_call: TRBJ2-7
clone_size: few
d_call: -

cdr3_aa: CASSLEGRSTEAFF
cdr3_nt: TGTGCCAGCAGCTTAGAGGGGCGATCCACTGAAGCTTTCTTT
v_call: TRBV7-9
j_call: TRBJ1-1
clone_size: -
d_call: -

cdr3_aa: CASSFGTSADTQYF
cdr3_nt: TGTGCCAGCAGTTTTGGAACTAGCGCAGATACGCAGTATTTT
v_call: TRBV12-3/TRBV12-4
j_call: TRBJ2-3
clone_size: few
d_call: TRBD2

cdr3_aa: CASSYSVAWVTNEKLFF
cdr3_nt: TGTGCCAGCAGTTACTCTGTGGCGTGGGTGACTAATGAAAAACTGTTTTTT
v_call: TRBV6-5
j_call: TRBJ1-4
clone_size: few
d_call: -

cdr3_aa: CASSLGPNYGYTF
cdr3_nt: TGTGCCAGCAGCTTAGGACCTAACTATGGCTACACCTTC
v_call: TRBV7-2
j_call: TRBJ1-2
clone_size: many
d_call: -

cdr3_aa: CASSRGDPYNSPLHF
cdr3_nt: TGTGCCAGCAGCAGGGGGGACCCATATAATTCACCCCTCCACTTT
v_call: TRBV9
j_call: TRBJ1-6
clone_size: -
d_call: -

cdr3_aa: CASSDLQSSDQPQHF
cdr3_nt: TGTGCCAGCAGTGATCTGCAGTCAAGTGATCAGCCCCAGCATTTT
v_call: TRBV2
j_call: TRBJ1-5
clone_size: -
d_call: -

cdr3_aa: CASSPPDEETQYF
cdr3_nt: TGTGCCAGCAGCCCCCCCGACGAAGAGACCCAGTACTTC
v_call: TRBV7-8
j_call: TRBJ2-5
clone_size: -
d_call: -

cdr3_aa: CASSLWATEAFF
cdr3_nt: TGTGCCAGCAGCTTGTGGGCCACTGAAGCTTTCTTT
v_call: TRBV5-3
j_call: TRBJ1-1
clone_size: -
d_call: -

cdr3_aa: CASSMTGEVKHF
cdr3_nt: TGTGCCAGCAGCATGACAGGCGAGGTGAAGCATTTT
v_call: TRBV7-4
j_call: TRBJ1-5
clone_size: once
d_call: -

cdr3_aa: CASSHASNYGYTF
cdr3_nt: TGTGCCAGCAGCCACGCTTCGAACTATGGCTACACCTTC
v_call: TRBV7-6
j_call: TRBJ1-2
clone_size: few
d_call: -

cdr3_aa: CASSFVLGPNEKLFF
cdr3_nt: TGTGCCAGCAGTTTTGTTTTGGGCCCTAATGAAAAACTGTTTTTT
v_call: TRBV12-3/TRBV12-4
j_call: TRBJ1-4
clone_size: few
d_call: -

cdr3_aa: CASSLPPQGQSNTGELFF
cdr3_nt: TGTGCCAGCAGCTTACCCCCACAGGGGCAATCGAACACCGGGGAGCTGTTTTTT
v_call: TRBV7-9
j_call: TRBJ2-2
clone_size: few
d_call: TRBD1

cdr3_aa: CASSRGLAASYEQYF
cdr3_nt: TGTGCCAGCAGCCGGGGACTAGCGGCCTCCTACGAGCAGTACTTC
v_call: TRBV7-9
j_call: TRBJ2-7
clone_size: -
d_call: TRBD2

cdr3_aa: CASSSRDREIYTDTQYF
cdr3_nt: TGTGCCAGCAGCTCACGGGACAGGGAGATATATACAGATACGCAGTATTTT
v_call: TRBV7-9
j_call: TRBJ2-3
clone_size: many
d_call: TRBD1

cdr3_aa: CASSLNGQREGNTIYF
cdr3_nt: TGTGCCAGCAGCTTAAACGGACAGCGTGAAGGAAACACCATATATTTT
v_call: TRBV7-9
j_call: TRBJ1-3
clone_size: -
d_call: -

cdr3_aa: CASKGGGGLWDGYTF
cdr3_nt: TGTGCCAGCAAGGGGGGCGGGGGGTTATGGGATGGCTACACCTTC
v_call: TRBV27
j_call: TRBJ1-2
clone_size: -
d_call: -

cdr3_aa: CASTLGQGYEQYF
cdr3_nt: TGTGCCAGCACGTTGGGACAGGGCTACGAGCAGTACTTC
v_call: TRBV27
j_call: TRBJ2-7
clone_size: few
d_call: TRBD1

cdr3_aa: CASSIDRQGANGYTF
cdr3_nt: TGTGCCAGTAGTATAGATCGCCAGGGGGCGAATGGCTACACCTTC
v_call: TRBV19
j_call: TRBJ1-2
clone_size: -
d_call: TRBD1

cdr3_aa: CASSDPGNEQFF
cdr3_nt: TGTGCCAGCAGTGACCCAGGGAATGAGCAGTTCTTC
v_call: TRBV6-4
j_call: TRBJ2-1
clone_size: -
d_call: -

cdr3_aa: CASTDTGSQETQYF
cdr3_nt: TGTGCCAGCACAGATACAGGGTCCCAAGAGACCCAGTACTTC
v_call: TRBV12-3/TRBV12-4
j_call: TRBJ2-5
clone_size: -
d_call: -

cdr3_aa: CASSEVRGGLDTQYF
cdr3_nt: TGTGCCAGCAGTGAAGTTCGGGGGGGCCTTGATACGCAGTATTTT
v_call: TRBV6-1
j_call: TRBJ2-3
clone_size: -
d_call: TRBD2

cdr3_aa: CASSLEDGGLWEKLFF
cdr3_nt: TGTGCCAGCAGCTTAGAAGACGGGGGGCTGTGGGAAAAACTGTTTTTT
v_call: TRBV7-9
j_call: TRBJ1-4
clone_size: -
d_call: -

cdr3_aa: CANSPTGIMNTEAFF
cdr3_nt: TGCGCCAACAGCCCGACAGGAATCATGAACACTGAAGCTTTCTTT
v_call: TRBV4-1
j_call: TRBJ1-1
clone_size: -
d_call: -

cdr3_aa: CASSHMAPGVVRPQHF
cdr3_nt: TGTGCCAGCAGCCATATGGCCCCGGGTGTGGTTCGGCCCCAGCATTTT
v_call: TRBV14
j_call: TRBJ1-5
clone_size: -
d_call: -

cdr3_aa: CASSRRGVSDNYGYTF
cdr3_nt: TGTGCCAGCAGTCGCAGGGGGGTGTCGGATAACTATGGCTACACCTTC
v_call: TRBV6-6
j_call: TRBJ1-2
clone_size: -
d_call: TRBD1

cdr3_aa: CASSPRLGRGSTDTQYF
cdr3_nt: TGTGCCAGCAGCCCAAGGTTGGGGCGGGGGAGCACAGATACGCAGTATTTT
v_call: TRBV7-2
j_call: TRBJ2-3
clone_size: many
d_call: TRBD2

cdr3_aa: CASTLGEVSEAFF
cdr3_nt: TGTGCCAGCACCCTAGGGGAGGTCTCTGAAGCTTTCTTT
v_call: TRBV11-2
j_call: TRBJ1-1
clone_size: -
d_call: -

cdr3_aa: CASSTFGQTGYTF
cdr3_nt: TGTGCCAGCAGCACATTCGGACAGACCGGCTACACCTTC
v_call: TRBV7-2
j_call: TRBJ1-2
clone_size: -
d_call: -

cdr3_aa: CASSYSMVNQPQHF
cdr3_nt: TGTGCCAGCAGTTACTCGATGGTGAATCAGCCCCAGCATTTT
v_call: TRBV6-6
j_call: TRBJ1-5
clone_size: -
d_call: -

cdr3_aa: CASSPRLDRSYNEQFF
cdr3_nt: TGTGCCAGCAGCCCCCGGCTGGACCGCTCCTACAATGAGCAGTTCTTC
v_call: TRBV11-2
j_call: TRBJ2-1
clone_size: many
d_call: -

cdr3_aa: CASTKQGIMNTEAFF
cdr3_nt: TGTGCCAGCACCAAACAGGGGATTATGAACACTGAAGCTTTCTTT
v_call: TRBV6-2/TRBV6-3
j_call: TRBJ1-1
clone_size: -
d_call: TRBD1

cdr3_aa: CASSEAAGGYYGYTF
cdr3_nt: TGTGCCAGCAGTGAAGCGGCAGGGGGATACTATGGCTACACCTTC
v_call: TRBV6-1
j_call: TRBJ1-2
clone_size: -
d_call: TRBD1

cdr3_aa: CAISDSSTQAGEAFF
cdr3_nt: TGTGCCATCAGTGATTCTTCTACCCAGGCCGGTGAAGCTTTCTTT
v_call: TRBV10-3
j_call: TRBJ1-1
clone_size: -
d_call: -

cdr3_aa: CAIGREVNTEAFF
cdr3_nt: TGTGCCATCGGACGGGAGGTGAACACTGAAGCTTTCTTT
v_call: TRBV10-3
j_call: TRBJ1-1
clone_size: -
d_call: -

cdr3_aa: CASSPPLGLAGSSYNEQFF
cdr3_nt: TGTGCCAGCAGTCCACCCCTGGGACTAGCGGGGAGCTCCTACAATGAGCAGTTCTTC
v_call: TRBV27
j_call: TRBJ2-1
clone_size: -
d_call: TRBD2

cdr3_aa: CASSSHRGGGPYEQYF
cdr3_nt: TGTGCCAGCAGCTCCCACAGAGGCGGGGGGCCCTACGAGCAGTACTTC
v_call: TRBV7-8
j_call: TRBJ2-7
clone_size: many
d_call: TRBD2

cdr3_aa: CASSPIDGGTRTGELFF
cdr3_nt: TGTGCCAGCAGCCCGATAGATGGGGGGACTAGAACCGGGGAGCTGTTTTTT
v_call: TRBV11-3
j_call: TRBJ2-2
clone_size: -
d_call: TRBD2

cdr3_aa: CASSITQNTEAFF
cdr3_nt: TGTGCCAGTAGTATAACGCAGAACACTGAAGCTTTCTTT
v_call: TRBV19
j_call: TRBJ1-1
clone_size: many
d_call: -

cdr3_aa: CSVSPPYWVDTEAFF
cdr3_nt: TGCAGCGTTTCGCCCCCGTATTGGGTAGACACTGAAGCTTTCTTT
v_call: TRBV29-1
j_call: TRBJ1-1
clone_size: -
d_call: -

cdr3_aa: CASSLAGGREPSNQPQHF
cdr3_nt: TGTGCCAGCAGCTTGGCGGGGGGCCGGGAACCTAGCAATCAGCCCCAGCATTTT
v_call: TRBV5-8
j_call: TRBJ1-5
clone_size: few
d_call: -

cdr3_aa: CASGGGYMNTEAFF
cdr3_nt: TGTGCCAGCGGGGGGGGGTATATGAACACTGAAGCTTTCTTT
v_call: TRBV7-6
j_call: TRBJ1-1
clone_size: -
d_call: -

cdr3_aa: CSVERLDRSSGNTIYF
cdr3_nt: TGCAGCGTTGAACGTCTGGACCGCAGCTCTGGAAACACCATATATTTT
v_call: TRBV29-1
j_call: TRBJ1-3
clone_size: many
d_call: -

cdr3_aa: CASWGTGNQPQHF
cdr3_nt: TGTGCCAGCTGGGGGACAGGCAATCAGCCCCAGCATTTT
v_call: TRBV2
j_call: TRBJ1-5
clone_size: -
d_call: TRBD1